Listed below are T cell receptor beta chains from one sample, sequenced in a study of blood T cell repertoires in COVID-19. Some clones are missing from TCRdb's copy, which holds only in-frame ones; the method was immunoSEQ multiplex PCR. Of 350,000 to 500,000 clones listed, over 75% are singletons. Sample: PBMCs or T cells enriched from blood (not recorded which). The receptors were sampled from a woman between 18 and 29 years old who had been exposed to COVID-19. Each CDR3 is given with its conserved first and last residue. The order of the fields is clone size, J gene, V gene, CDR3 protein. The size field is filled for only some rows; it gives once, few, many or a size class.

-,TRBJ2-2,TRBV7-2,CASSSSGTANTGELFF
-,TRBJ1-3,TRBV7-2,CASSGGGTGNTIYF
-,TRBJ2-1,TRBV7-9,CASSLRLTRDREKNEQFF
-,TRBJ2-1,TRBV24-1,CATRRRLAGVGWQFF
-,TRBJ2-1,TRBV19,CASRLTTDMSEQFF
-,TRBJ2-7,TRBV4-1,CASSQPGTGRFMQYF
-,TRBJ2-1,TRBV10-1,CASSGQREGHEQFF
-,TRBJ1-4,TRBV4-3,CASSQDGGQVKKLFF
-,TRBJ2-3,TRBV4-3,CASSRGQAGNTDTQYF
-,TRBJ1-3,TRBV7-2,CASSSSTPGQGRNTIYF
-,TRBJ2-1,TRBV28,CASSLPGTSGNEQFF
once,TRBJ1-2,TRBV11-2,CASRGQTTNYGYTF
-,TRBJ2-1,TRBV5-4,CASSLTSSGGNEQFF
-,TRBJ2-5,TRBV9,CASSVRPSGETQYF
once,TRBJ1-2,TRBV18,CASSPLFGTGPNYGYTF
-,TRBJ1-1,TRBV24-1,CATSAGRYTEAFF
-,TRBJ1-1,TRBV28,CASSPPWNTEAFF